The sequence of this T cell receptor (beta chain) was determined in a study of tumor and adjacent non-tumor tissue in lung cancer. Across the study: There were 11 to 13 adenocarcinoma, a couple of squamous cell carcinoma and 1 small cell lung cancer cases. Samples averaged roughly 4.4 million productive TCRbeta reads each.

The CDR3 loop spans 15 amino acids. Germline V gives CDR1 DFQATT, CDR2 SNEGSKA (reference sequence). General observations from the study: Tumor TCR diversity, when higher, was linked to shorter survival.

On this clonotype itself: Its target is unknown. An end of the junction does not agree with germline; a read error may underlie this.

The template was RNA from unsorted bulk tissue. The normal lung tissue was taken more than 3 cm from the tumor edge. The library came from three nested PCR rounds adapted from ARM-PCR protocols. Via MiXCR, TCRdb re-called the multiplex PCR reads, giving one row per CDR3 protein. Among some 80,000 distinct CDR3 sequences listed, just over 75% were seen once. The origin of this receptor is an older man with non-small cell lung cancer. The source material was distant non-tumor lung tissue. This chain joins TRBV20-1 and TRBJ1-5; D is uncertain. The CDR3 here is CSARGRMESNQPQHF. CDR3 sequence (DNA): TGCAGTGCTAGAGGTCGGATGGAGAGCAATCAGCCCCAACATTTT.